Below are 19 T cell receptor beta chains sequenced from a single sample in a study of blood T cell repertoires in COVID-19 (dated by TCRdb to 2018 to 2021). Library generation was performed with the immunoSEQ multiplex PCR assay. TCRdb stores this immuneACCESS table with in-frame sequences only. Part of the clones is absent; in the studies checked, under half of the shortfall reflects unresolved V genes, and no reason is known for the rest. Present in this sample are about 240,000 clones, roughly 80% of which were seen just once. In total, the top ten clones hold 3.4% of the sample. The specimen sequenced was peripheral blood. These receptors were collected from a woman between 18 and 29 years old with acute or convalescent COVID-19.

The gene calls are TRBV7-8 and TRBJ1-5, with D possibly being TRBD1 (5 bases). This CDR3 spans 16 amino acids. V was cut by 5 bases and J by 0 bases, with 14 bases left in between. Germline V gives CDR1 SGHVS, CDR2 FQNEAQ. The CDR3 DNA reads TGTGCCAGCAGCCCATGGGGCGTCGCTAGCAATCAGCCCCAGCATTTT. It translates to CASSPWGVASNQPQHF. The full variable domain, its missing parts supplied by reference TRBV7-8 and TRBJ1-5, is GAGVSQSPRYKVAKRGQDVALRCDPISGHVSLFWYQQALGQGPEFLTYFQNEAQLDKSGLPSDRFFAERPEGSVSTLKIQRTQQEDSAVYLCASSPWGVASNQPQHFGDGTRLSIL.

The V call is TRBV28, the J call TRBJ1-5, with 10 bases identical to TRBD1. Germline CDR1 is MDHEN and CDR2 is SYDVKM. Trimming at V came to 4 bases and at J to 7 bases, leaving 10 bases not matched to a gene. This CDR3 is built from 16 residues. CDR3: CASSSTGGFDRQPQHF. CDR3 nucleotide sequence: TGTGCCAGCAGTTCGACAGGGGGCTTTGATCGGCAGCCCCAGCATTTT.

The chain has TRBV29-1 and TRBJ1-2; unclear D gene. V gave up 4 bases and J gave up 0 bases, with 12 bases separating them. The length of the CDR3 is 14 residues. Germline V gives CDR1 SQVTM, CDR2 ANQGSEA. CDR3 sequence: CSVVGAGANYGYTF. CDR3 coding DNA: TGCAGCGTTGTCGGCGCCGGAGCTAACTATGGCTACACCTTC. Using reference TRBV29-1 and TRBJ1-2 for the parts outside the CDR3, the full variable domain is SAVISQKPSRDICQRGTSLTIQCQVDSQVTMMFWYRQQPGQSLTLIATANQGSEATYESGFVIDKFPISRPNLTFSTLTVSNMSPEDSSIYLCSVVGAGANYGYTFGSGTRLTVV.

The CDR3 nucleotides read TGTGCCAGCAGTTTAGCGTTAGTTCAGCCCCAGCATTTT. Protein sequence: CASSLALVQPQHF. V and J are TRBV12-3 or TRBV12-4 and TRBJ1-5; D is unclear. Trimming left V 0 bases short and J 6 bases short, with 6 bases between. The CDR3 is 13 residues long.

The chain carries TRBV11-2 and TRBJ2-7; 12 bases fit TRBD2. J lost 5 bases, V lost 4 bases, and 3 bases had no gene match. Germline CDR1 reads SGHAT; CDR2 reads FQNNGV. The CDR3 covers 14 residues. The CDR3 DNA is TGTGCCAGCAGCTCACTAGCGGGAGGCCACGAGCAGTACTTC. Translating it yields CASSSLAGGHEQYF.

This chain connects TRBV10-2 to TRBJ2-2, with TRBD2 identical over 8 bases. V dropped 7 bases and J dropped 5; count of bases not matched to a gene: 21. CDR1 is WSHSY and CDR2 is SAAADI in the germline V gene. The CDR3 is 19 residues long. CDR3 in DNA: TGCGCCAGCACATGGCCCGGTAAGTCTCTCGGCGGGAGGACCGGGGAGCTGTTTTTT. This sequence encodes CASTWPGKSLGGRTGELFF.

The V call is TRBV6-6, the J call TRBJ2-7; maybe TRBD2 (5 bases). Trimming took 2 bases from V and 2 from J, leaving 10 bases between them. The CDR3 has 14 amino acids. The germline V gene has CDR1 MNHNY and CDR2 SVGAGI (reference sequence). CDR3 loop: CASSYDIGTYEQYF. The CDR3 DNA is TGTGCCAGCAGTTACGACATCGGGACCTACGAGCAGTACTTC.

The chain combines TRBV7-3 with TRBJ2-1, with 8 bases fitting TRBD2. The germline V gene encodes CDR1 SGHTA and CDR2 FQGTGA. CDR3 size: 14 residues. J gave up 9 bases and V 2 bases, and 6 bases lay outside the gene matches. CDR3 DNA sequence: TGTGCCAGCAGCTTAGCGCGGGAGGACGGTGAGCAGTTCTTC. Amino acid sequence: CASSLAREDGEQFF.

The genes are TRBV7-2 and TRBJ2-2; D not certain. CDR3 length: 15 amino acids. Trimming cost V 1 base and J 4 bases, with 10 bases left between them. The V gene's germline CDR1 is SGHTA and CDR2 FQGNSA. The CDR3 bases are TGTGCCAGCAGCTTAGGATGGTACATCACCGGGGAGCTGTTTTTT. Its translation: CASSLGWYITGELFF. Supplemented by reference TRBV7-2 and TRBJ2-2, the full variable domain reads GAGVSQSPSNKVTEKGKDVELRCDPISGHTALYWYRQSLGQGLEFLIYFQGNSAPDKSGLPSDRFSAERTGGSVSTLTIQRTQQEDSAVYLCASSLGWYITGELFFGEGSRLTVL.

The chain combines TRBV4-1 with TRBJ2-3; 7 bases agree with TRBD2. Germline values: CDR1 MGHRA, CDR2 YSYEKL. V was clipped by 1 base and J by 5 bases; unmatched bases: 9. CDR3 size: 16 residues. The CDR3, as DNA: TGCGCCAGCAGCCAAGGCCTAGCGGCAGAAGGAGATACGCAGTATTTT. It encodes CASSQGLAAEGDTQYF.

In DNA, the CDR3 is TGTGCCACCAGCGTCGGACTAGCGGGAGTGGGCAATGAGCAGTTCTTC. It specifies CATSVGLAGVGNEQFF. The V call is TRBV15, the J call TRBJ2-1, with 13 bases fitting TRBD2. Germline values: CDR1 LNHNV, CDR2 YYDKDF (reference sequence). The CDR3 contains 16 residues. The J segment lost 6 bases and the V segment lost 5 bases, leaving 7 bases of the junction unmatched.

The J gene is TRBJ2-3, the V gene TRBV14; 13 nucleotides align to TRBD2. The CDR3 has 18 residues. Germline CDR1 SGHDN, CDR2 FVKESK. J was trimmed by 2 bases and V by 1 base; bases with no gene match: 6. The CDR3 nucleotides read TGTGCCAGCAGCCAAGCCGTACTAGCGGGAGGGGTCACAGATACGCAGTATTTT. As protein: CASSQAVLAGGVTDTQYF.

The rearrangement uses TRBV12-3 or TRBV12-4 and TRBJ2-1; D is perhaps TRBD1 (6 bases). This CDR3 contains 12 residues. Between the trimmed V and J ends, which lost 5 bases and 9 bases, there was a span of 11 bases. The CDR3 DNA sequence: TGTGCCAGCAGTCCACAGGGAACTGAGCAGTTCTTC. It specifies CASSPQGTEQFF.

The rearrangement links TRBV9 to TRBJ2-3; D is possibly TRBD2 (5 bases). The V gene lost 0 bases and the J gene lost 6 bases, with 8 bases spanning the gap. Germline V lookup: CDR1 SGDLS, CDR2 YYNGEE. This CDR3 is built from 13 residues. The chain's CDR3 is CASSVAPGDTQYF. CDR3 nucleotides: TGTGCCAGCAGCGTAGCCCCGGGGGATACGCAGTATTTT.

CDR3 in DNA: TGTGCCTGGACGGACAGGGGATTTACTTTAGGAGGCTACACCTTC. This codes for CAWTDRGFTLGGYTF. The chain uses TRBV30 and TRBJ1-2; 9 bases map to TRBD1. The CDR3 loop spans 15 amino acids. V lost 4 bases, J lost 8 bases, and 14 bases stayed unmatched. Germline V gene lookup returns CDR1 GTSNPN and CDR2 SVGIG (reference sequence).

The chain carries TRBV5-6 and TRBJ1-1, with 10 positions matching TRBD1. The CDR3 is 15 amino acids. Trimming took 2 bases from V and 5 from J; bases not matched to a gene: 6. Germline CDR1 reads SGHDT; CDR2 reads YYEEEE. CDR3 coding DNA: TGTGCCAGCAGCTTACTGACAGGGGGCCGTACTGAAGCTTTCTTT. Amino acid sequence: CASSLLTGGRTEAFF. Full variable domain (remainder filled in from reference TRBV5-6 and TRBJ1-1): DAGVTQSPTHLIKTRGQQVTLRCSPKSGHDTVSWYQQALGQGPQFIFQYYEEEERQRGNFPDRFSGHQFPNYSSELNVNALLLGDSALYLCASSLLTGGRTEAFFGQGTRLTVV.

The chain has TRBV2 and TRBJ2-7, with 9 bases lining up with TRBD2. Germline CDR1 is SNHLY and CDR2 is FYNNEI. CDR3 length: 15 residues. Trimming cost V 1 base and J 7 bases; bases outside gene matches: 8. The CDR3 nucleotides read TGTGCCAGCAGTGAAGTGATAGCGGGAGTATGGGAGCAGTACTTC. Translated, it gives CASSEVIAGVWEQYF.

The chain's CDR3 is CAWSVNVGQGAVTQYF. Here the CDR3 DNA reads TGTGCCTGGAGTGTAAATGTAGGGCAGGGGGCAGTTACGCAGTATTTT. The rearrangement uses TRBV30 and TRBJ2-3, with 8 bases that match TRBD1. The ends lost 0 bases at V and 8 bases at J; junction bases unmatched: 13. The CDR3 runs 16 residues. Germline CDR1 GTSNPN, CDR2 SVGIG (reference sequence).

This clone was detected a few times. This rearrangement joins TRBV7-9 to TRBJ1-2; TRBD1 matches 8 bases. V dropped 8 bases and J dropped 3; count of bases not matched to a gene: 2. CDR3 length: 12 residues. Per germline, CDR1 SEHNR and CDR2 FQNEAQ (reference sequence). The DNA of the CDR3 is TGTGCCAGCCAACAGGGGGACTATGGCTACACCTTC. This codes for CASQQGDYGYTF.